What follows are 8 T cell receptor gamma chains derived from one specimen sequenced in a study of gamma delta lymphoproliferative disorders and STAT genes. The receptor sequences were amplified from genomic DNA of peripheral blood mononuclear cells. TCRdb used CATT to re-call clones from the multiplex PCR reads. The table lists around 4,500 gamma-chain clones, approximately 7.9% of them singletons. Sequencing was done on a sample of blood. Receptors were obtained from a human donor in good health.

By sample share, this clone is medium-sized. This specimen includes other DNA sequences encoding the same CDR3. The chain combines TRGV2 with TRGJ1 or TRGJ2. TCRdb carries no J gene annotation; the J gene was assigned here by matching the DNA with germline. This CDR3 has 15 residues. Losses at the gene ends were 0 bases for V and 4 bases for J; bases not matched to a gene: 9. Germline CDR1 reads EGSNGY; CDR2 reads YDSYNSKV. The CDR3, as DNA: TGTGCCACCTGGGACGGGCCTCTGGACTATTATAAGAAACTCTTT. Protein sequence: CATWDGPLDYYKKLF.

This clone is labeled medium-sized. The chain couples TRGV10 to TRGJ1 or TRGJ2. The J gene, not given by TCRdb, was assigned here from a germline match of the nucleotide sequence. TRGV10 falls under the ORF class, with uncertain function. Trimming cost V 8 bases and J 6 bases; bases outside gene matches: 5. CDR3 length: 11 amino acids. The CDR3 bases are TGTGCTGCGTGGAAAGGTTATAAGAAACTCTTT. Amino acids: CAAWKGYKKLF.

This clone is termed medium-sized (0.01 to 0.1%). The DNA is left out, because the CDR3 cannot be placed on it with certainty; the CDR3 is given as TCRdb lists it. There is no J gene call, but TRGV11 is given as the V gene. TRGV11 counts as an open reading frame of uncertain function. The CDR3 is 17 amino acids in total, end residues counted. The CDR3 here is CTTVPAVPRPLYYKKLF.

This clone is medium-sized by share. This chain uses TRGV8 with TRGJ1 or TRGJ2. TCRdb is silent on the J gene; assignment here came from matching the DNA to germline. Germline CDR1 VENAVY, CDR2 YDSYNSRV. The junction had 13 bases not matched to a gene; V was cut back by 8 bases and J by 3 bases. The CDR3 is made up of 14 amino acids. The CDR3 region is CATSHPPPYYKKLF. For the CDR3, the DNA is TGTGCCACCTCCCACCCCCCACCTTATTATAAGAAACTCTTT.

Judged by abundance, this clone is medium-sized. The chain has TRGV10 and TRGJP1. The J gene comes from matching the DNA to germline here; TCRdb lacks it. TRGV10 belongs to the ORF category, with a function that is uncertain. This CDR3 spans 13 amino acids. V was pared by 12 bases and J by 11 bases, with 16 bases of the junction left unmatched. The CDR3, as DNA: TGTGCTGCCGCGGGGGACCAGGGGTGGTTCAAGATATTT. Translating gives CAAAGDQGWFKIF.

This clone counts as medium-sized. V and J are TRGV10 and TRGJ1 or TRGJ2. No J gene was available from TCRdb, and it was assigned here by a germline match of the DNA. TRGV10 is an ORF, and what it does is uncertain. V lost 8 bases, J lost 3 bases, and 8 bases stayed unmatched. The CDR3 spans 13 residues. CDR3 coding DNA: TGTGCTGCGTGGGACCACTCTTATTATAAGAAACTCTTT. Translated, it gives CAAWDHSYYKKLF.

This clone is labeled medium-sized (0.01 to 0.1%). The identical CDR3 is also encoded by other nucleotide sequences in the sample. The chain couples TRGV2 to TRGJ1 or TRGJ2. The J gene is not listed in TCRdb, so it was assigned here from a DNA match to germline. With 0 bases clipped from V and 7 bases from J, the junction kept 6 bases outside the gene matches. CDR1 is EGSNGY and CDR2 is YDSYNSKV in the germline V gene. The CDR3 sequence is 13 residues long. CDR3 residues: CATWDGLGYKKLF. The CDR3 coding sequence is TGTGCCACCTGGGACGGGCTGGGCTATAAGAAACTCTTT.

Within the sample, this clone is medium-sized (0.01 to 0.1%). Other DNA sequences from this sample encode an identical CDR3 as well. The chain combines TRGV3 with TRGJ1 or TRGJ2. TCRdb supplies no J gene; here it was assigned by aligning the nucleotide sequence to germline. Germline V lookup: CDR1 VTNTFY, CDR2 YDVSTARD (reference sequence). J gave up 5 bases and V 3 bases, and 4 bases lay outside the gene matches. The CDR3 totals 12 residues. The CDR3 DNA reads TGTGCCACCTGGGACCGGCATTATAAGAAACTCTTT. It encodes CATWDRHYKKLF.